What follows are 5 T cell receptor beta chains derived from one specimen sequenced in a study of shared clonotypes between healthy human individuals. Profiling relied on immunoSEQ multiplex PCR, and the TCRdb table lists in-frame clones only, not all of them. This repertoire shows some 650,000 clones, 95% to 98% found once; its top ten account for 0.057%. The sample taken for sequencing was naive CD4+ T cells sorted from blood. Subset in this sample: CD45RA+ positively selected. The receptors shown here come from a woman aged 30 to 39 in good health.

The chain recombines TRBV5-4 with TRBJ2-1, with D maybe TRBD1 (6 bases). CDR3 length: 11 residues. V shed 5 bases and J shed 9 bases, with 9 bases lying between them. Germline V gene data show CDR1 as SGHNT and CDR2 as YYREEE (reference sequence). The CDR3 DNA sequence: TGTGCCAGCAGGGGACAACGTGAGCAGTTCTTC. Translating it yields CASRGQREQFF.

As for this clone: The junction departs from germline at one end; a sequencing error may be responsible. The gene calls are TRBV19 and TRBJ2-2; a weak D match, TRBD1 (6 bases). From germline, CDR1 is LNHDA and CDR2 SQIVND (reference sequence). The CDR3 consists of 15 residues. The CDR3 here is CASSVDRPDTGELFF. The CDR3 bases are TGTGCCAGTAGTGTAGACAGGCCCGACACCGGGGAGCTGTTTTTT.

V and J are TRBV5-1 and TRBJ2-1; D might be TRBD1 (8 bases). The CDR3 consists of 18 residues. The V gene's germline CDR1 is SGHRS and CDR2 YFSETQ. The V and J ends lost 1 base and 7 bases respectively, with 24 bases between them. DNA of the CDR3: TGCGCCAGCAGCTTGCAGGGGGCGAGAGCGGGACTGGTAAATGAGCAGTTCTTC. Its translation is CASSLQGARAGLVNEQFF.

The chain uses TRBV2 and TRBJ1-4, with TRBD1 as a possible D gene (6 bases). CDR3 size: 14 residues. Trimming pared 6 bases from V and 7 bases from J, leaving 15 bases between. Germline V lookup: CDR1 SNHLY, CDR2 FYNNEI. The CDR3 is CASRIDRTSEKLFF. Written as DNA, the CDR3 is TGTGCCAGCAGGATCGACAGGACATCTGAAAAACTGTTTTTT. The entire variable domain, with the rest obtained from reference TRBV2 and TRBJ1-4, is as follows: EPEVTQTPSHQVTQMGQEVILRCVPISNHLYFYWYRQILGQKVEFLVSFYNNEISEKSEIFDDQFSVERPDGSNFTLKIRSTKLEDSAMYFCASRIDRTSEKLFFGSGTQLSVL.

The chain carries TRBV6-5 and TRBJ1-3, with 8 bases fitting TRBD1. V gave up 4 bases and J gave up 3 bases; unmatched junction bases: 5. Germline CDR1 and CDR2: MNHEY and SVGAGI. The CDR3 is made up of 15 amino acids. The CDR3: CASSSPQGVGNTIYF. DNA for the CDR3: TGTGCCAGCAGTTCCCCACAGGGGGTTGGAAACACCATATATTTT.